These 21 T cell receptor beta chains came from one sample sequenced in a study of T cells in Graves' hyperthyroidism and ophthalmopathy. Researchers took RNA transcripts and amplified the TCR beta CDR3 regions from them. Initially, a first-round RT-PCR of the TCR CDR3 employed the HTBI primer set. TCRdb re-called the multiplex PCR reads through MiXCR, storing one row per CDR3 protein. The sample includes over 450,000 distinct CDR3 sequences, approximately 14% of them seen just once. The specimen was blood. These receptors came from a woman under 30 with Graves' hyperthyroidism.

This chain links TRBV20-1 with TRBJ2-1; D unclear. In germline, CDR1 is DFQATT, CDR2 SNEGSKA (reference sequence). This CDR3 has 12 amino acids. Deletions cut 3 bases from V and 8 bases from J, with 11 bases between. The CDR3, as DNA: TGCAGTGCTAGTTGGCTGGCGGATGAGCAGTTCTTC. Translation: CSASWLADEQFF.

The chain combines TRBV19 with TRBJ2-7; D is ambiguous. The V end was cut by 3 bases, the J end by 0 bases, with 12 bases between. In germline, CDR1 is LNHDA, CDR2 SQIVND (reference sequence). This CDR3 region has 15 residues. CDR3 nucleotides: TGTGCCAGTAGTATGGATATACAATTCTCCTACGAGCAGTACGTC. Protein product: CASSMDIQFSYEQYV.

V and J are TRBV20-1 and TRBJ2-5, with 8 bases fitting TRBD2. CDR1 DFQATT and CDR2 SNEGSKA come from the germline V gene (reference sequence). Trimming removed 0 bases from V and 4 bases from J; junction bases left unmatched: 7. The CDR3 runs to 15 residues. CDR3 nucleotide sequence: TGCAGTGCTAGAGATCTCCTAGCGGGCCCAGAGACCCAGTACTTC. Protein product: CSARDLLAGPETQYF.

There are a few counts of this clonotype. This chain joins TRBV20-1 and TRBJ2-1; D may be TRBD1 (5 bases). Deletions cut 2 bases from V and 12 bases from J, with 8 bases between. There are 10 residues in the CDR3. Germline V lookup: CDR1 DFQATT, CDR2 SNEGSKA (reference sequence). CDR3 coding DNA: TGCAGTGCTAGACAGGGTTTGCAGTTCTTC. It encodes CSARQGLQFF.

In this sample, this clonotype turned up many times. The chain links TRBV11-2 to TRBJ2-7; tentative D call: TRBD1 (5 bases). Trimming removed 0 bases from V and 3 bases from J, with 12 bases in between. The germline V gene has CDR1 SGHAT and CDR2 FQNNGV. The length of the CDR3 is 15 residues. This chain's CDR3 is CASSLEEAGNYEQYF. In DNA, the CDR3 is TGTGCCAGCAGCTTAGAAGAAGCAGGGAACTACGAGCAGTACTTC.

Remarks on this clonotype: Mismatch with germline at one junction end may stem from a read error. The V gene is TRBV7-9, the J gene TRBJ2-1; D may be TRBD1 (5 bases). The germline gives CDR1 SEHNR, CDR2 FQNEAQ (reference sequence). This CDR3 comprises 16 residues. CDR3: CASSLAGHSVHNEQFF. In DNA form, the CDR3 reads TGCGCCAGCAGCTTAGCCGGACACTCGGTCCACAATGAGCAGTTCTTC.

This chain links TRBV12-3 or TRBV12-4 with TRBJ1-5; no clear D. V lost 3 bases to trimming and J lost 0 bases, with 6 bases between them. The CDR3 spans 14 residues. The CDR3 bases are TGTGCCAGCAGTTTGGACCATAGCAATCAGCCCCAGCATTTT. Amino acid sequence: CASSLDHSNQPQHF.

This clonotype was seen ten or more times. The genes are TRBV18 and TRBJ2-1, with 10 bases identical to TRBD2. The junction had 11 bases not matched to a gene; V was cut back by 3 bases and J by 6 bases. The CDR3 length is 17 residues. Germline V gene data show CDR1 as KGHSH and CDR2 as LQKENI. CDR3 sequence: CASSPWSSGRVGNEQFF. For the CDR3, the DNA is TGTGCCAGCTCACCTTGGTCTAGCGGGAGAGTTGGCAATGAGCAGTTCTTC.

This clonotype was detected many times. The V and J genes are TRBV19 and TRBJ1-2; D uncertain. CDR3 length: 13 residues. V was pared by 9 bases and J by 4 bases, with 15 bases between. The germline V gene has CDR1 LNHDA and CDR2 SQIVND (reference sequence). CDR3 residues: CASKYQFSYGYTF. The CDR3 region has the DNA TGTGCCAGCAAGTATCAATTTAGCTATGGCTACACCTTC.

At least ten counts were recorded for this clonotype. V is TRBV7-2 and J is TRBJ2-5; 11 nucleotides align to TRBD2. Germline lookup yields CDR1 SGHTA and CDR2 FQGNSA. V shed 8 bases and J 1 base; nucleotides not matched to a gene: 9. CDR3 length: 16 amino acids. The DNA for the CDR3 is TGTGCCAGCTATACTCCGGGACTAGCGGCCCAAGAGACCCAGTACTTC. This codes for CASYTPGLAAQETQYF.

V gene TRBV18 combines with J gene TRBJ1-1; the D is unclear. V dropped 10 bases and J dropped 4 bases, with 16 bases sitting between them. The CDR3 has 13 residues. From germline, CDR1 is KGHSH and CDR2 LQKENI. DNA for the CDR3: TGTGCCAACCGCCACGGGGAGAGCACTGAAGCTTTCTTT. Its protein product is CANRHGESTEAFF.

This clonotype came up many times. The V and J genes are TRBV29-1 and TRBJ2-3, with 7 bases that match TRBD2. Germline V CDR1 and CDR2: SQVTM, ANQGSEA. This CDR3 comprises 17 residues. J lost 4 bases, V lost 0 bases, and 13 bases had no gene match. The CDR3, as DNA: TGCAGCGTTGAAGATGAGGGGAGGGCCGACTTCGCAGATACGCAGTATTTT. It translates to CSVEDEGRADFADTQYF.

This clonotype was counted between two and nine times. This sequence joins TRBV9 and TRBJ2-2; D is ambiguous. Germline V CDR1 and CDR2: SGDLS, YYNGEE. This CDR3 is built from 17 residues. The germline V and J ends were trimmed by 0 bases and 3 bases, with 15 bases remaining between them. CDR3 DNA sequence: TGTGCCAGCAGCGTAGGAATAGGCCCCCGGGACACCGGGGAGCTGTTTTTT. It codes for CASSVGIGPRDTGELFF.

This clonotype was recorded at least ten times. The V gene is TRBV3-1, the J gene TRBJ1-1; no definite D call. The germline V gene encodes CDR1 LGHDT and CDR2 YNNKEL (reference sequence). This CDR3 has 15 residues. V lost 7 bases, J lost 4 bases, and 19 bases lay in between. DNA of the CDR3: TGTGCCAGCACTAAAGCGGGGAGAGGGATCACTGAAGCTTTCTTT. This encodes CASTKAGRGITEAFF.

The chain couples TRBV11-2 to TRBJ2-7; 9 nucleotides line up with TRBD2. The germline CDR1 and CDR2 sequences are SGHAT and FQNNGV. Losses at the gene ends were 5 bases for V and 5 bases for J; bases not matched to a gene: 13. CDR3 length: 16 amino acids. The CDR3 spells CASSLAGSTLVHEQYF. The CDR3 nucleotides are TGTGCCAGCAGCCTAGCGGGATCCACCTTGGTCCACGAGCAGTACTTC.

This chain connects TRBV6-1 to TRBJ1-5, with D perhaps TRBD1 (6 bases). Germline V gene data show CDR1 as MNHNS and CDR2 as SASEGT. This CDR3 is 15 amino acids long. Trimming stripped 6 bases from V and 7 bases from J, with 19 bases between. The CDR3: CASSLEGGSGQPQHF. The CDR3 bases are TGTGCCAGCAGCCTTGAGGGGGGTTCGGGGCAGCCCCAGCATTTT.

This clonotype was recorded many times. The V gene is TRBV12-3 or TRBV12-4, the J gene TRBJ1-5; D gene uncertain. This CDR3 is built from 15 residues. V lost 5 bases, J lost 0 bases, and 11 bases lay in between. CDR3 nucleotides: TGTGCCAGCAGTAGCCAGGCTAATAGCAATCAGCCCCAGCATTTT. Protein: CASSSQANSNQPQHF.

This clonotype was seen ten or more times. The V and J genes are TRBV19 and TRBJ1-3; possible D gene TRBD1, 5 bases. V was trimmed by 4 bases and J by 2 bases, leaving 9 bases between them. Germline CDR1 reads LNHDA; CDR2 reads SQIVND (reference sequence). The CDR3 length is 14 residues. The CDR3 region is CASSTDIPGNTIYF. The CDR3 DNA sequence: TGTGCCAGTAGTACGGACATCCCTGGAAACACCATATATTTT.

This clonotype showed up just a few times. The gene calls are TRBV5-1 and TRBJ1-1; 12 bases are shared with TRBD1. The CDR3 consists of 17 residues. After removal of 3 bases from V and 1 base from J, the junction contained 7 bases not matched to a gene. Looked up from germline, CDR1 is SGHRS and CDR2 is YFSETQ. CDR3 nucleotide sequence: TGCGCCAGCAGCTCCCCGGGGACAGGGGGCGCGAACACTGAAGCTTTCTTT. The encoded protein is CASSSPGTGGANTEAFF.

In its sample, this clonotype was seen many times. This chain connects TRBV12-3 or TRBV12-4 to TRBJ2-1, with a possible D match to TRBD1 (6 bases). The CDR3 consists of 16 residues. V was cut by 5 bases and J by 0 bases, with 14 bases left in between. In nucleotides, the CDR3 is TGTGCCAGCAGTCCCTGGACAGCGACCTCCTACAATGAGCAGTTCTTC. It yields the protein CASSPWTATSYNEQFF.

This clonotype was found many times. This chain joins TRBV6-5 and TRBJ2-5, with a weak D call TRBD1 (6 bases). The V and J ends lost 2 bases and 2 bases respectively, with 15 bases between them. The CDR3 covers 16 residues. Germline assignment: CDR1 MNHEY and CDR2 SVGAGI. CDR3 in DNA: TGTGCCAGCAGTTACATGATGGACAGAGGGCAAGAGACCCAGTACTTC. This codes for CASSYMMDRGQETQYF.